This T cell receptor beta chain originates from a study of blood T cell repertoires in COVID-19. As for the study in general: The United States, Italy and Spain supplied acute and convalescent COVID-19 samples. PBMCs, B-cell-depleted T cells, or T cells provided the cDNA or gDNA that made up the material.

In the original workflow: Amplification from reference gene primers served as the basis for estimated nucleated cell counts. This table comes from immunoSEQ multiplex PCR, and its TCRdb copy is limited to in-frame clones, with some not included. V and J calls plus clone size are reproduced from that table; the DNA served to infer D and trimming. The sample holds roughly 130,000 clones, more than 70% seen once. Per the germline V gene, CDR1 is SGHDN and CDR2 is FVKESK. V shed 3 bases, J shed 5 bases, and the junction held 5 bases outside the gene matches. The CDR3 has 15 residues. Input material: peripheral blood. This clonotype was sampled from a man aged 70-80 years with acute or convalescent COVID-19. This chain uses TRBV14 with TRBJ2-5; 11 nucleotides align to TRBD2. DNA for the CDR3: TGTGCCAGCAGCCACCTAGCGGGGGGTCGGGAGACCCAGTACTTC. Its protein is CASSHLAGGRETQYF.